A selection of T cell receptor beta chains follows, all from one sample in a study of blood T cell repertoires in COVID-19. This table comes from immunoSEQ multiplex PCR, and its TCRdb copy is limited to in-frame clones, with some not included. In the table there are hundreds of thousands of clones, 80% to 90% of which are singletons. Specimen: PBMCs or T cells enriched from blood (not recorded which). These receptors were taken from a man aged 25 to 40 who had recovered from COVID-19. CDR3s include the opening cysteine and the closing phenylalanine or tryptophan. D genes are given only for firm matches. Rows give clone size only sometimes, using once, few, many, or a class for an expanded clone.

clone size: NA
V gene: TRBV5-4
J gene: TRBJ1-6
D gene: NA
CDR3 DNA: TGTGCCAGCAGCTTTGGACAGTTCTCCTATAATTCACCCCTCCACTTT
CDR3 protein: CASSFGQFSYNSPLHF

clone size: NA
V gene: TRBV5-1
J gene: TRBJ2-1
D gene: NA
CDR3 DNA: TGCGCCAGCAGCCGTGACAGCTACAATGAGCAGTTCTTC
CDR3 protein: CASSRDSYNEQFF

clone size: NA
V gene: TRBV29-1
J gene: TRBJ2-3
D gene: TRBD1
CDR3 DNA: TGCAGCGTTGAACCCCCGCAGGGGGCCACAGATACGCAGTATTTT
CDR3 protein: CSVEPPQGATDTQYF

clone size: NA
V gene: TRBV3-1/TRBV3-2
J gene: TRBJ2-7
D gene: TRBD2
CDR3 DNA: TGTGCCAGCAGCCTTGGGACTAGCGGGGGGGCAGTCGAGCAGTACTTC
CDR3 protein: CASSLGTSGGAVEQYF

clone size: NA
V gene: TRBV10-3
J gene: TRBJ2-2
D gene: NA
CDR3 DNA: TGTGCCATCAGAGCACAGGGCGGGGAGCTGTTTTTT
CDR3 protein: CAIRAQGGELFF

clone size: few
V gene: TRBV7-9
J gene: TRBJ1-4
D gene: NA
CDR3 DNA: TGTGCCAGCAGCTTATATAACCAACTTAATGAAAAACTGTTTTTT
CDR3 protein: CASSLYNQLNEKLFF

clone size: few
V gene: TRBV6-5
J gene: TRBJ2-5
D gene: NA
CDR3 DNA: TGTGCCAGCAGCTCCGGACAGACAATAGGGAAGACCCAGTACTTC
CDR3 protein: CASSSGQTIGKTQYF

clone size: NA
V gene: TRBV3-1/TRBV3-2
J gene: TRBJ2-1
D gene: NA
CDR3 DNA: TGTGCCAGCAGCACTACCACCGGGGGTGGTAATGAGCAGTTCTTC
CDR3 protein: CASSTTTGGGNEQFF

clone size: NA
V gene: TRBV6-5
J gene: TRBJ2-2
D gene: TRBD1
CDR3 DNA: TGTGCCAGCAGGGTCGACAGGGGGATAACCGGGGAGCTGTTTTTT
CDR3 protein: CASRVDRGITGELFF

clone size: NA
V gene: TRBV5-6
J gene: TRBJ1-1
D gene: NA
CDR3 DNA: TGTGCCAGCAGCCCGGGGGGGCACACTGAAGCTTTCTTT
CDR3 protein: CASSPGGHTEAFF

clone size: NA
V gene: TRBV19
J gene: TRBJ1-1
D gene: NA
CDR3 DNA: TGTGCCAGTGCGTCAGTTCAGGGGAGCACTGAAGCTTTCTTT
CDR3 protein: CASASVQGSTEAFF

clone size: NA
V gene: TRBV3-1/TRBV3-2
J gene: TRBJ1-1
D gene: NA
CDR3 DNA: TGTGCCAGCAGCCAAGATCCTTTTCTGACCGCGGACACTGAAGCTTTCTTT
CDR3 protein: CASSQDPFLTADTEAFF

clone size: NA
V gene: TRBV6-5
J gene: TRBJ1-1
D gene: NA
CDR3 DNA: TGTGCCAGCAGTTACTCGGGGGGGCGCGGTACTGAAGCTTTCTTT
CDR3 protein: CASSYSGGRGTEAFF

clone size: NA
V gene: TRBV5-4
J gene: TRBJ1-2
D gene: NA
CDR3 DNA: TGTGCCAGCAGCTTGGAGGGGATTAACTATGGCTACACCTTC
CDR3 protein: CASSLEGINYGYTF

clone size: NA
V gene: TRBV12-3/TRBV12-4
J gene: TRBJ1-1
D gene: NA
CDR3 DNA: TGTGCCAGCAGCTACGGCGGGCAGAAGGCTTTCTTT
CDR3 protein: CASSYGGQKAFF

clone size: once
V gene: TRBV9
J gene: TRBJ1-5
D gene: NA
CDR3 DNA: TGTGCCAGCAGCGTAGTCTCCTACAATCAGCCCCAGCATTTT
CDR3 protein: CASSVVSYNQPQHF

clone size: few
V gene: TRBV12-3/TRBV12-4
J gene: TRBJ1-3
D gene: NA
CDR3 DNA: TGTGCCAGCAGTCGACAGACTGGAAACACCATATATTTT
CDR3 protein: CASSRQTGNTIYF

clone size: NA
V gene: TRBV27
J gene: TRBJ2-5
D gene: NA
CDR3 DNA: TGTGCCAGCAGCCCAGGGGTCCACAAGGGCCAAGAGACCCAGTACTTC
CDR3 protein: CASSPGVHKGQETQYF

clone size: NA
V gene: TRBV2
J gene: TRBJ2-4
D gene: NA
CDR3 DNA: TGTGCCGGGCACACGGTCGCCAAAAACATTCAGTACTTC
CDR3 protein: CAGHTVAKNIQYF

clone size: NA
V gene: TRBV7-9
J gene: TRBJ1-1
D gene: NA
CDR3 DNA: TGTGCCAGCACCATACAGGGATTGAACACTGAAGCTTTCTTT
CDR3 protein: CASTIQGLNTEAFF

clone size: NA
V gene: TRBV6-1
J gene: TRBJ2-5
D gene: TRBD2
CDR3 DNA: TGTGCCAGCAGTGAATTTTTAGCGGGGGTACAGGAGACCCAGTACTTC
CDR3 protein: CASSEFLAGVQETQYF

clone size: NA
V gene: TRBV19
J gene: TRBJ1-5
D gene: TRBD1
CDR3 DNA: TGTGCCAGTAGTGGGACAGACTCCCGGCCCCAGCATTTT
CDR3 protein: CASSGTDSRPQHF

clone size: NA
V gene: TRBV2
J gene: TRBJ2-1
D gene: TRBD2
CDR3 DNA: TGTGCCAGCAGTTACGATACTAGCGGGGGGGCTCGTAATGAGCAGTTCTTC
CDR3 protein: CASSYDTSGGARNEQFF

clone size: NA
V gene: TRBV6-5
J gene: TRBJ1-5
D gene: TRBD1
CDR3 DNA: TGTGCCAGCAGGAGACCAGGGGGACCCAATCAGCCCCAGCATTTT
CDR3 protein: CASRRPGGPNQPQHF

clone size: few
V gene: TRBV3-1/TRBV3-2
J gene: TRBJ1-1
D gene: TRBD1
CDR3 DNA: TGTGCCAGCAGCTATTTACAGGGGCGAGAAGCTTTCTTT
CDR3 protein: CASSYLQGREAFF

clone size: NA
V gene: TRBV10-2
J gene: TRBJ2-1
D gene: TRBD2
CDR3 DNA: TGCGCCAGCAGCGGGATAGCGGGGGTCTACAATGAGCAGTTCTTC
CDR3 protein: CASSGIAGVYNEQFF

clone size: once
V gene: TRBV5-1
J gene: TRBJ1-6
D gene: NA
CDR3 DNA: TGCGCCAGCAGCTTGGGCCAATATGGAGGGAACTCACCCCTCCACTTT
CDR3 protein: CASSLGQYGGNSPLHF

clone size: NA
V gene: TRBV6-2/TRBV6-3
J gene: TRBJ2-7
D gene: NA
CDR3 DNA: TGTGCCAGCAGTTACTCGCCAGGGGCGTTGAGCTCCTACGAGCAGTACTTC
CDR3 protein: CASSYSPGALSSYEQYF

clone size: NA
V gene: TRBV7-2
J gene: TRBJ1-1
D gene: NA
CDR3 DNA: TGTGCCAGCAGCCCTGGGGTGAGGGATCGGGAGGTAGCTTTCTTT
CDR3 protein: CASSPGVRDREVAFF

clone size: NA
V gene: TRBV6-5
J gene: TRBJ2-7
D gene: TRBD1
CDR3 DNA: TGTGCCAGCAGTTTGGACAGGGGTTCCTACGAGCAGTACTTC
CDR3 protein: CASSLDRGSYEQYF

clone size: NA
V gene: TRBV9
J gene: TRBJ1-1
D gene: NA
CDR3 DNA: TGTGCCAGCAGCGCTAGTCCGGGCACTGAAGCTTTCTTT
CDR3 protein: CASSASPGTEAFF

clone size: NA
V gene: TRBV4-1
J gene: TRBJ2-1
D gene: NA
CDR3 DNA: TGCGCCAGCAGCACGGAGCTGTACCCCTACAATGAGCAGTTCTTC
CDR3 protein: CASSTELYPYNEQFF

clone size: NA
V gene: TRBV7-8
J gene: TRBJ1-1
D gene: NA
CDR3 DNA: TGTGCCAGCAGCTTACTCGGGACATCCTTGAACACTGAAGCTTTCTTT
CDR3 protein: CASSLLGTSLNTEAFF

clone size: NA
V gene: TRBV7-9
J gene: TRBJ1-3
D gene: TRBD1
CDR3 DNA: TGTGCCAGCAGCTCCTGGACAGGGCTTTCCGGAAACACCATATATTTT
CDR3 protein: CASSSWTGLSGNTIYF

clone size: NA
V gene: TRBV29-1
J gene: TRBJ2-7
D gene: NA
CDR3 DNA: TGCAGCGTTGGGTGGGGCCACGAGCAGTACTTC
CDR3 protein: CSVGWGHEQYF

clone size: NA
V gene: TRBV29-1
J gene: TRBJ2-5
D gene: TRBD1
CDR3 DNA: TGCAGCGTCGGACATTGGGACAGATTCCAAGAGACCCAGTACTTC
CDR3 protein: CSVGHWDRFQETQYF

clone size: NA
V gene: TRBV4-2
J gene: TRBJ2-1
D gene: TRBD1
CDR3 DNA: TGTGCCAGCAGCCAAAATACCGGGACAGTAGTCTACAATGAGCAGTTCTTC
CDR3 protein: CASSQNTGTVVYNEQFF

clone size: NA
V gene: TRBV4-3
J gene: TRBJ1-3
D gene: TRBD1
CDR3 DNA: TGCGCCAGCAGCCAAGAACCTACAGGGGTCTCTGGAAACACCATATATTTT
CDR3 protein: CASSQEPTGVSGNTIYF

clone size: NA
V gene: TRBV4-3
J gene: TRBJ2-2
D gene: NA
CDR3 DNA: TGCGCCAGCAGCCAAGATCACTTTTACACCGGGGAGCTGTTTTTT
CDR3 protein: CASSQDHFYTGELFF

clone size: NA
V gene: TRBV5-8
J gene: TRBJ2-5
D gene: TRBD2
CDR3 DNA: TGTGCCAGCAGCTACCCGACTAGCGGGGGGGCCGGAGAGACCCAGTACTTC
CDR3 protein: CASSYPTSGGAGETQYF

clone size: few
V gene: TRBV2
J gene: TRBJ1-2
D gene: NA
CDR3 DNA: TGTGCCAGCACCGAGGGAATGAACTATGGCTACACCTTC
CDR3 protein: CASTEGMNYGYTF

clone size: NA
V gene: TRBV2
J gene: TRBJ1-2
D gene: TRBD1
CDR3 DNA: TGTGCCAGCAGTGATTTCGACAGGGACGGCTACACCTTC
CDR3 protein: CASSDFDRDGYTF

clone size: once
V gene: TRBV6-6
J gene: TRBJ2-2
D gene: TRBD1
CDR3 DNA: TGTGCCAGCAGTCAAATGGACAGGGACGGTACCGGGGAGCTGTTTTTT
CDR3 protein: CASSQMDRDGTGELFF

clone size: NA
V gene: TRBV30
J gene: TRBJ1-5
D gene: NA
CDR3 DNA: TGTGCCTGGAGTGCTAGGGGGCCCCAGCATTTT
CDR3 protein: CAWSARGPQHF

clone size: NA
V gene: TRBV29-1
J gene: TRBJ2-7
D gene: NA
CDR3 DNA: TGCAGCGCAGGGCAAGGGGTCGGCGAGCAGTACTTC
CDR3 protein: CSAGQGVGEQYF

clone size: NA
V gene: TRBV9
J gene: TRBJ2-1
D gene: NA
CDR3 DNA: TGTGCCAGCAGCTCCCCTAGCCACAATGAGCAGTTCTTC
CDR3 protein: CASSSPSHNEQFF

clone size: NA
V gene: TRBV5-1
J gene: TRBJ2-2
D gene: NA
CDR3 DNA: TGCGCCAGCAGCATGAGGACTAATTCTGGGACCGGGGAGCTGTTTTTT
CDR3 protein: CASSMRTNSGTGELFF

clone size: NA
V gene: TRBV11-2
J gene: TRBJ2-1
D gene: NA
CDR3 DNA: TGTGCCAGCAGCTTCACAGGGTACGAGCAGTTCTTC
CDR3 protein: CASSFTGYEQFF

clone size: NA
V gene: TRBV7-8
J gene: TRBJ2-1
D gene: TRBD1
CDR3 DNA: TGTGCCAGCAGCTTAAGGGGGACAGGGGCCTACAATGAGCAGTTCTTC
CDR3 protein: CASSLRGTGAYNEQFF

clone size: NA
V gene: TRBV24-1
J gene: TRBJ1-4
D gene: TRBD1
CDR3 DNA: TGTGCCACCAGTGACCGGACAGGGAGGAATGAAAAACTGTTTTTT
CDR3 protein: CATSDRTGRNEKLFF

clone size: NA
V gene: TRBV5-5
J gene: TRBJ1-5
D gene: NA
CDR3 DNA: TGTGCCAGCAGCTTGGAACAGCACAATCAGCCCCAGCATTTT
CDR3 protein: CASSLEQHNQPQHF

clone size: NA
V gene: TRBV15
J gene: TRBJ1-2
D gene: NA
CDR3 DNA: TGTGCCACCAGCCCCGGACTGTTAGGCTCTAACTATGGCTACACCTTC
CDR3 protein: CATSPGLLGSNYGYTF

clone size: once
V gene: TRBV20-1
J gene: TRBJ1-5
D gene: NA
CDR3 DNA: TGCAGTGCTAGTTCACGCAGGGACAATCAGCCCCAGCATTTT
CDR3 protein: CSASSRRDNQPQHF

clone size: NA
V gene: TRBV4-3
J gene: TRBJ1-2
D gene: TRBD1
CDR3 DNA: TGCGCCAGCAGCCACGAAATGAGACAGGGGACGTACACCTTC
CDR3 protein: CASSHEMRQGTYTF

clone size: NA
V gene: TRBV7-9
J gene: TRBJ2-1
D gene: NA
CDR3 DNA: TGTGCCAGCAGCTTAGCGAGGACAGCGGGGAACAATGAGCAGTTCTTC
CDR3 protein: CASSLARTAGNNEQFF

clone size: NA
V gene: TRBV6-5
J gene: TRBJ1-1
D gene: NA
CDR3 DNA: TGTGCCAGCAGCACGACCAGACGGGGGAACACTGAAGCTTTCTTT
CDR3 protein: CASSTTRRGNTEAFF

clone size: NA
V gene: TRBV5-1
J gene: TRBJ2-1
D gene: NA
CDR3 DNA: TGCGCCAGCAGCTTTGGGGGGGCCAGTTTGAACAATGAGCAGTTCTTC
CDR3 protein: CASSFGGASLNNEQFF

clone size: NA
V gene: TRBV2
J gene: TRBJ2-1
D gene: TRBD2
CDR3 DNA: TGTGCCAGCACGGCTGGCGGGGGGTACAATGAGCAGTTCTTC
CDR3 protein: CASTAGGGYNEQFF

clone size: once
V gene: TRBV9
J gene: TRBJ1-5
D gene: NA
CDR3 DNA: TGTGCCAGCAGCGTAGCTGGGGGGGATCAGCCCCAGCATTTT
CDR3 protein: CASSVAGGDQPQHF

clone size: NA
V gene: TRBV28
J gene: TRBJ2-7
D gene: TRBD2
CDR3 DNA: TGTGCCAGCAGTCACTATAGCGGGAGCTCCTACGAGCAGTACTTC
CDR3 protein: CASSHYSGSSYEQYF